The clone carrying this T cell receptor beta chain has ten or more counts. Its specificity is unknown. This sample is part of a study of CD8 T cells in ankylosing spondylitis. Study-level results: Certain motif variants had earlier appeared in reactive arthritis synovial fluid and blood. One TCR beta motif, made up of several highly homologous variants, appeared characteristic of ankylosing spondylitis blood.

The authors made TCR beta libraries by quantitative 5'-RACE with molecular barcodes. TCRdb ran MiXCR on the 5' RACE reads and lists one entry per CDR3 protein. The sample lists around 250,000 distinct CDR3 sequences, about 11% occurring once. CDR1 is ENHRY and CDR2 is SYGVKD in the germline V gene. The CDR3 loop spans 15 amino acids. J lost 8 bases, V lost 3 bases, and 11 bases had no gene match. The specimen was blood, either unsorted or a sorted T cell fraction (not recorded which). V and J are TRBV10-3 and TRBJ1-1; 8 positions match TRBD1. This sequence originates from a male donor with ankylosing spondylitis or in good health (not recorded which). As DNA, the CDR3 is TGTGCCATCAGTGATATAGGACAGGGTATCCCGGAAGCTTTCTTT. Amino acids: CAISDIGQGIPEAFF.